One sample yielded the 32 T cell receptor beta chains listed below, sequenced in a study of preoperative IRX-2 immunotherapy in early breast cancer. The treatment here: preoperative locoregional IRX-2 cytokine immunotherapy. TCRdb's table, derived via immunoSEQ multiplex PCR, lists solely in-frame clones and lacks some. The data contain about 42,000 clones, approximately 80% of them singletons. The specimen was tumor tissue, collected after IRX-2 immunotherapy. The receptors were gathered from a human donor with breast cancer.

The chain joins TRBV15 to TRBJ2-3; D is unresolved. Trimming cost V 0 bases and J 4 bases, with 14 bases left between them. The germline gives CDR1 LNHNV, CDR2 YYDKDF (reference sequence). The CDR3 totals 16 residues. CDR3 in amino acids: CATSRDLELVPDTQYF. Here the CDR3 DNA reads TGTGCCACCAGCAGAGATTTGGAGCTAGTCCCAGATACGCAGTATTTT.

The chain combines TRBV28 with TRBJ1-1, with TRBD1 matching over 7 bases. There are 13 residues in the CDR3. Germline V gives CDR1 MDHEN, CDR2 SYDVKM. The V gene end was trimmed by 7 bases and the J gene end by 0 bases; junction bases not matched to a gene: 2. The CDR3 bases are TGTGCCAGCAAGGACAGGTTGAACACTGAAGCTTTCTTT. Amino acids: CASKDRLNTEAFF.

The chain recombines TRBV5-1 with TRBJ2-3; 8 bases line up with TRBD1. CDR3 size: 16 residues. Germline V gene sequence: CDR1 SGHRS, CDR2 YFSETQ. Trimming at V came to 0 bases and at J to 3 bases, leaving 6 bases not matched to a gene. The CDR3 DNA sequence: TGCGCCAGCAGCTTGGCCAAGGGACAGGTGACAGATACGCAGTATTTT. This sequence encodes CASSLAKGQVTDTQYF.

The V and J genes are TRBV10-1 and TRBJ2-7, with D perhaps matching TRBD1 (6 bases). Trimming cost V 6 bases and J 1 base, with 10 bases left between them. Germline V gene sequence: CDR1 WNHNN, CDR2 SYGVQD (reference sequence). The CDR3 is made up of 13 amino acids. The CDR3 bases are TGCGCCAGCAGCCTACAGGGTTCCTACGAGCAGTACTTC. This encodes CASSLQGSYEQYF.

The rearrangement uses TRBV23-1 and TRBJ1-1; D call uncertain. TRBV23-1 is annotated as an ORF whose role is uncertain. This CDR3 is built from 13 residues. Trimming removed 6 bases from V and 0 bases from J, with 8 bases in between. The CDR3 region is CASSLKVNTEAFF. The DNA of the CDR3 is TGCGCCAGCAGCTTGAAGGTGAACACTGAAGCTTTCTTT.

V usage is TRBV6-8 and J usage is TRBJ2-3; D perhaps matches TRBD1 (5 bases). The CDR3 sequence is 15 residues long. Trimming removed 10 bases from V and 4 bases from J, with 21 bases in between. Germline V gene data show CDR1 as MNHGY and CDR2 as SAAAGT. The CDR3 sequence is CAITLGQGGADTQYF. The CDR3 nucleotides are TGTGCCATCACCTTGGGGCAGGGTGGCGCAGATACGCAGTATTTT.

The V and J genes are TRBV25-1 and TRBJ2-6, with D perhaps matching TRBD2 (5 bases). Germline CDR1 is MGHDK and CDR2 is SYGVNS. Trimming removed 1 base at V and 2 bases at J, with 9 bases between. This CDR3 region has 16 residues. CDR3 nucleotides: TGTGCCAGCAGTGAATTGGAGGCTACTGGGGCCAACGTCCTGACTTTC. Translated: CASSELEATGANVLTF.

This clone was observed once. This sequence joins TRBV5-1 and TRBJ2-3; TRBD2 matches 9 bases. Losses at the gene ends were 0 bases for V and 4 bases for J; bases not matched to a gene: 6. CDR1 is SGHRS, CDR2 YFSETQ, per germline. The CDR3 contains 16 residues. CDR3 bases: TGCGCCAGCAGCTTGGGGATAGCGGGAGTAGCAGATACGCAGTATTTT. Translating gives CASSLGIAGVADTQYF.

The V call is TRBV5-1, the J call TRBJ1-2; 9 nucleotides match TRBD1. Germline V gene lookup returns CDR1 SGHRS and CDR2 YFSETQ. The V and J ends lost 0 bases and 8 bases, in that order; junction bases with no gene match: 5. The length of the CDR3 is 14 residues. The CDR3 sequence: CASSLVGQGWGYTF. Written as DNA, the CDR3 is TGCGCCAGCAGCTTGGTGGGACAGGGCTGGGGCTACACCTTC.

V gene TRBV12-5 combines with J gene TRBJ1-1; TRBD1 aligns across 9 bases. J was trimmed by 4 bases and V by 6 bases; bases with no gene match: 6. Germline V lookup: CDR1 LGHNT, CDR2 FRNRAP. The CDR3 sequence is 14 residues long. The CDR3 loop reads CASGTGGAGTEAFF. The CDR3 coding sequence is TGTGCTAGTGGAACAGGGGGCGCAGGCACTGAAGCTTTCTTT.

CDR3 coding DNA: TGTGCCAGCAGCTTCGGACAGGGGGCGCGAAGCTATGGCTACACCTTC. Its translation: CASSFGQGARSYGYTF. The V call is TRBV11-3, the J call TRBJ1-2; 11 nucleotides line up with TRBD1. The CDR3 totals 16 residues. Germline values: CDR1 SGHNT, CDR2 YENEEA. J lost 4 bases, V lost 3 bases, and 7 bases had no gene match.

The chain carries TRBV6-8 and TRBJ1-4; tentatively, D is TRBD1 (5 bases). Germline values: CDR1 MNHGY, CDR2 SAAAGT. V was cut by 6 bases and J by 8 bases, with 10 bases left in between. CDR3 length equals 12 residues. CDR3 nucleotide sequence: TGTGCCAGCAGGGGTGGGGGGGAAAAACTGTTTTTT. Translating gives CASRGGGEKLFF.

This chain connects TRBV11-3 to TRBJ2-5; TRBD1 agrees at 10 bases. V was pared by 5 bases and J by 5 bases, with 8 bases of the junction left unmatched. In germline, CDR1 is SGHNT, CDR2 YENEEA. The CDR3 is 15 residues long. CDR3 sequence: CASSLGTGAWETQYF. The CDR3 region has the DNA TGTGCCAGCAGCCTAGGGACAGGGGCTTGGGAGACCCAGTACTTC.

The gene calls are TRBV19 and TRBJ2-3, with 12 nucleotides matching TRBD2. The germline gives CDR1 LNHDA, CDR2 SQIVND (reference sequence). This CDR3 contains 15 residues. V was pared by 2 bases and J by 5 bases, with 2 bases of the junction left unmatched. The CDR3 reads CASSILAGGQDTQYF. The DNA of the CDR3 is TGTGCCAGTAGTATACTAGCGGGGGGGCAAGATACGCAGTATTTT.

As to this clone: Residues arising from an ambiguous or unread base are written as X. V is TRBV18 and J is TRBJ2-2, with 9 bases aligning to TRBD1. V shed 3 bases, J shed 9 bases, and the junction held 8 bases outside the gene matches. Germline lookup yields CDR1 KGHSH and CDR2 LQKENI. The CDR3 contains 15 residues. The CDR3 DNA sequence: TGTGCCAGCTCACCCGGGACAGGGTCAACCKGGGAGCTGTTTTTT. This codes for CASSPGTGSTXELFF.

This rearrangement joins TRBV6-7 to TRBJ2-3; D is unresolved. TRBV6-7 is sorted into the ORF group, with uncertain function. Trimming cost V 6 bases and J 2 bases, with 3 bases left between them. This CDR3 is built from 11 residues. The CDR3 loop reads CASRHTDTQYF. CDR3 bases: TGTGCCAGCAGACACACAGATACGCAGTATTTT.

The sample holds one count of this clone. The V and J genes are TRBV6-8 and TRBJ2-5; 11 positions match TRBD1. J lost 2 bases, V lost 10 bases, and 9 bases had no gene match. Germline-derived CDR1 and CDR2 are MNHGY and SAAAGT. The CDR3 has 15 amino acids. CDR3: CATIPGQGGQETQYF. As DNA, the CDR3 is TGTGCCACCATCCCGGGACAGGGGGGACAAGAGACCCAGTACTTC.

The chain has TRBV28 and TRBJ1-3; D gene unclear. The CDR3 loop spans 12 amino acids. In germline, CDR1 is MDHEN, CDR2 SYDVKM. V was shortened by 8 bases and J by 2 bases, with 7 bases between the two germline ends. CDR3: CASGVAGNTIYF. The CDR3 bases are TGTGCCAGCGGAGTTGCTGGAAACACCATATATTTT.

This clone turned up a few times. The chain couples TRBV2 to TRBJ1-5; D unresolved. V was clipped by 4 bases and J by 0 bases, with 10 bases between them. CDR1 SNHLY and CDR2 FYNNEI come from the germline V gene. The CDR3 covers 15 residues. CDR3 bases: TGTGCCAGCAGTGTGGGCAGCCTTAGCAATCAGCCCCAGCATTTT. Its translation: CASSVGSLSNQPQHF.

The V call is TRBV11-3, the J call TRBJ2-3; 14 bases line up with TRBD2. Germline CDR1 reads SGHNT; CDR2 reads YENEEA. V trimming: 7 bases; J trimming: 1 base; junction bases outside the gene matches: 7. The CDR3 runs 17 residues. The DNA of the CDR3 is TGTGCCAGCATCCCTGGGACTAGCGGGAGTGGCACAGATACGCAGTATTTT. Its translation: CASIPGTSGSGTDTQYF.

The table lists this clone with a few counts. V is TRBV5-1 and J is TRBJ2-1; 10 positions match TRBD2. The V and J ends lost 5 bases and 0 bases, in that order; junction bases with no gene match: 17. Per the germline V gene, CDR1 is SGHRS and CDR2 is YFSETQ. This CDR3 is 20 amino acids long. The CDR3 sequence is CASSPDRRNASGSSYNEQFF. Here the CDR3 DNA reads TGCGCCAGCAGTCCGGACAGGAGAAACGCTAGCGGGAGCTCCTACAATGAGCAGTTCTTC. The entire variable domain, with the rest obtained from reference TRBV5-1 and TRBJ2-1, is as follows: KAGVTQTPRYLIKTRGQQVTLSCSPISGHRSVSWYQQTPGQGLQFLFEYFSETQRNKGNFPGRFSGRQFSNSRSEMNVSTLELGDSALYLCASSPDRRNASGSSYNEQFFGPGTRLTVL.

The chain recombines TRBV5-1 with TRBJ1-4, with 9 bases aligning to TRBD1. From germline, CDR1 is SGHRS and CDR2 YFSETQ. The ends lost 4 bases at V and 3 bases at J; junction bases unmatched: 4. This CDR3 has 15 residues. The CDR3 DNA sequence: TGCGCCAGCAGCGGGGGACAGGGTTCTAATGAAAAACTGTTTTTT. It yields the protein CASSGGQGSNEKLFF. The entire variable domain, with the rest obtained from reference TRBV5-1 and TRBJ1-4, is as follows: KAGVTQTPRYLIKTRGQQVTLSCSPISGHRSVSWYQQTPGQGLQFLFEYFSETQRNKGNFPGRFSGRQFSNSRSEMNVSTLELGDSALYLCASSGGQGSNEKLFFGSGTQLSVL.

CDR3 in DNA: TGTGCCAGTAGTGACCCGGTAGCTGAAGCTTTCTTT. It translates to CASSDPVAEAFF. The chain employs TRBV19 and TRBJ1-1; unclear D gene. CDR1 LNHDA and CDR2 SQIVND come from the germline V gene (reference sequence). The CDR3 is 12 amino acids. V lost 5 bases and J lost 6, with 10 bases in between. Full variable domain (outside the CDR3, taken from reference TRBV19 and TRBJ1-1): DGGITQSPKYLFRKEGQNVTLSCEQNLNHDAMYWYRQDPGQGLRLIYYSQIVNDFQKGDIAEGYSVSREKKESFPLTVTSAQKNPTAFYLCASSDPVAEAFFGQGTRLTVV.

This sequence joins TRBV7-2 and TRBJ2-1; 12 bases align to TRBD2. V lost 3 bases and J lost 5; bases outside the gene matches: 2. The CDR3 extends over 15 amino acids. Germline CDR1 SGHTA, CDR2 FQGNSA. CDR3 sequence reads: CASSLTSGSHNEQFF. Written as DNA, the CDR3 is TGTGCCAGCAGCTTGACTAGCGGGAGCCACAATGAGCAGTTCTTC.

The CDR3, as DNA: TGTGCCAGCAGTTATGACAGATCAAGGGAAAAACTGTTTTTT. Amino acid sequence: CASSYDRSREKLFF. The V call is TRBV6-8, the J call TRBJ1-4; D is perhaps TRBD1 (5 bases). The CDR3 is 14 amino acids. Looked up from germline, CDR1 is MNHGY and CDR2 is SAAAGT. V was shortened by 3 bases and J by 8 bases, with 13 bases between the two germline ends.

The genes are TRBV15 and TRBJ1-6; TRBD1 might be the D (6 bases). The CDR3 covers 18 residues. Germline CDR1 LNHNV, CDR2 YYDKDF (reference sequence). Trimming cost V 0 bases and J 5 bases, with 17 bases left between them. CDR3 DNA sequence: TGTGCCACCAGCAGAGATGAATTCGCAGGGGCGGATAATTCACCCCTCCACTTT. This sequence encodes CATSRDEFAGADNSPLHF.

The chain joins TRBV6-8 to TRBJ1-6, with TRBD1 matching 10 bases. The ends lost 6 bases at V and 9 bases at J; junction bases unmatched: 11. Germline CDR1 is MNHGY and CDR2 is SAAAGT. CDR3 length equals 16 residues. The CDR3 region is CASSLGPGQGSSPLHF. The CDR3 nucleotides are TGTGCCAGCAGCTTAGGGCCGGGACAGGGGAGTTCACCCCTCCACTTT.

The rearrangement joins TRBV6-8 to TRBJ1-2; 7 bases agree with TRBD1. V was pared by 5 bases and J by 2 bases, with 2 bases of the junction left unmatched. The CDR3 consists of 13 residues. CDR1 and CDR2 (germline): MNHGY, SAAAGT. The CDR3, as DNA: TGTGCCAGCAGTAAGACAGGGAACTATGGCTACACCTTC. Its translation is CASSKTGNYGYTF.

This chain joins TRBV19 and TRBJ2-5, with 7 bases identical to TRBD1. This CDR3 contains 13 residues. Unmatched junction bases numbered 5, after V lost 5 bases and J lost 5 bases. Germline CDR1 and CDR2: LNHDA and SQIVND (reference sequence). The CDR3 sequence: CASSQTGFETQYF. In DNA form, the CDR3 reads TGTGCCAGTAGTCAGACAGGGTTCGAGACCCAGTACTTC.

This chain links TRBV2 with TRBJ2-1; maybe TRBD2 (6 bases). V was cut by 7 bases and J by 7 bases, with 14 bases left in between. CDR3 size: 13 residues. Germline V gene data show CDR1 as SNHLY and CDR2 as FYNNEI. The CDR3 sequence: CASNTGVVNEQFF. CDR3 coding DNA: TGTGCCAGCAACACGGGAGTAGTGAATGAGCAGTTCTTC.

The chain joins TRBV30 to TRBJ1-2; D gene uncertain. The length of the CDR3 is 12 residues. V lost 8 bases to trimming and J lost 4 bases, with 14 bases between them. The germline gives CDR1 GTSNPN, CDR2 SVGIG (reference sequence). CDR3 bases: TGTGCCAGATCAGGAGCTGGCTATGGCTACACCTTC. It yields the protein CARSGAGYGYTF.

J is TRBJ2-3 and V is TRBV5-1; 12 bases map to TRBD2. The V segment lost 2 bases and the J segment 2 bases; nucleotides outside the gene matches: 3. The CDR3 has 16 amino acids. Germline CDR1 is SGHRS and CDR2 is YFSETQ. In DNA form, the CDR3 reads TGCGCCAGCAGCTTTCTAGCGGGAGGGAACACAGATACGCAGTATTTT. Protein product: CASSFLAGGNTDTQYF.